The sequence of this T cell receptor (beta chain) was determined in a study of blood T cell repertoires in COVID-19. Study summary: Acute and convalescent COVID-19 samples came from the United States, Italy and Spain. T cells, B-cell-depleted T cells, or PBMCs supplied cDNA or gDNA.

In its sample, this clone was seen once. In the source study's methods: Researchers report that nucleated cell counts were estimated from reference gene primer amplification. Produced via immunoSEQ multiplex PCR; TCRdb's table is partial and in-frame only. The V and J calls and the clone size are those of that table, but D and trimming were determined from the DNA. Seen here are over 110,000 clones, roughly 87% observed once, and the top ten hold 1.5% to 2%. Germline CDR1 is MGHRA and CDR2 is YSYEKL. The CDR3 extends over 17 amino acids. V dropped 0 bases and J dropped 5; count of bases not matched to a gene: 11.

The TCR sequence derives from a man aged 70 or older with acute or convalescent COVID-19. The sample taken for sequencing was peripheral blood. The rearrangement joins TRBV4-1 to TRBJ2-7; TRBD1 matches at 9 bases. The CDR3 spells CASSQERGTGRSNEQYF. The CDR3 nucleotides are TGCGCCAGCAGCCAAGAGCGGGGGACAGGGAGGTCCAACGAGCAGTACTTC.